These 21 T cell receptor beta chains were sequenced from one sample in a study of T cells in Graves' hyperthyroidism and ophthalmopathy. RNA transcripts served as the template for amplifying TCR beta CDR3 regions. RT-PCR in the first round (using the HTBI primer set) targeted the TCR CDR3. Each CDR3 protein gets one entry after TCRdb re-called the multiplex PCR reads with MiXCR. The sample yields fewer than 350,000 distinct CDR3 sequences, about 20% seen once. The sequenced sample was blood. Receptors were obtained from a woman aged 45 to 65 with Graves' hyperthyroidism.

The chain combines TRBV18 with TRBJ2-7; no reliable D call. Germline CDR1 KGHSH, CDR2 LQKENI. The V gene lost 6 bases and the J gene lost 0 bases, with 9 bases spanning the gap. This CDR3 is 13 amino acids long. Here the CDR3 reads CASSPQISYEQYF. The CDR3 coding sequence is TGTGCCAGCTCGCCGCAAATCTCCTACGAGCAGTACTTC.

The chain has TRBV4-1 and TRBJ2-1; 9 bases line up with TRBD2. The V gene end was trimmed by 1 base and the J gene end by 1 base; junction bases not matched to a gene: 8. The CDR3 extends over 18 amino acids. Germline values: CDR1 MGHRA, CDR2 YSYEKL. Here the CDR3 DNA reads TGCGCCAGCAGCCAAGGGGGGGCGGCGGGAGGGTCCTACAATGAGCAGTTCTTC. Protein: CASSQGGAAGGSYNEQFF.

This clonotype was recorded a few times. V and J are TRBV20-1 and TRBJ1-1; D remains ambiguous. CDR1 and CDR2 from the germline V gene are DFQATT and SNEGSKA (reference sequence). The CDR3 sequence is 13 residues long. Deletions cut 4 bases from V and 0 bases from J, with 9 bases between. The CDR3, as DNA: TGCAGTGCTATGTCCGGGGTGAACACTGAAGCTTTCTTT. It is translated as CSAMSGVNTEAFF.

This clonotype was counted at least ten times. CDR3 amino acids: CASSGTGTYEQYF. DNA for the CDR3: TGCGCCAGCAGCGGTACAGGGACCTACGAGCAGTACTTC. This chain uses TRBV5-1 with TRBJ2-7; D is perhaps TRBD1 (6 bases). Germline loops: CDR1 SGHRS, CDR2 YFSETQ. The CDR3 loop spans 13 amino acids. Trimming cost V 4 bases and J 2 bases, with 10 bases left between them.

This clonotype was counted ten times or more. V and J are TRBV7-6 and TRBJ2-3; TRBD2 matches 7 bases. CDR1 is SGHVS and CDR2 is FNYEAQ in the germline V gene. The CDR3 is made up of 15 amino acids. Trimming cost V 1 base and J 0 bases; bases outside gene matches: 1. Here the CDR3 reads CASSLGRGSTDTQYF. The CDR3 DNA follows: TGTGCCAGCAGCTTAGGGCGGGGGAGCACAGATACGCAGTATTTT.

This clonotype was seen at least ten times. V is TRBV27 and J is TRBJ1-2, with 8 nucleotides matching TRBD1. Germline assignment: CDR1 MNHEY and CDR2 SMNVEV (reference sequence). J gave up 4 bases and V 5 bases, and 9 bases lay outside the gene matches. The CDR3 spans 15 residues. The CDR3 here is CASSRMTGATYGYTF. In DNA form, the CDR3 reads TGTGCCAGCAGTCGGATGACAGGGGCAACCTATGGCTACACCTTC.

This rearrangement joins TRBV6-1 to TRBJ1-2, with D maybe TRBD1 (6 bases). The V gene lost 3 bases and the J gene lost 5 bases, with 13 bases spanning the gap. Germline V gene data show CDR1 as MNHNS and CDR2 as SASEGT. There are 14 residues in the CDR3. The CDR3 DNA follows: TGTGCCAGCAGTGAGTCTCCAGGGGAATATGGCTACACCTTC. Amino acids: CASSESPGEYGYTF.

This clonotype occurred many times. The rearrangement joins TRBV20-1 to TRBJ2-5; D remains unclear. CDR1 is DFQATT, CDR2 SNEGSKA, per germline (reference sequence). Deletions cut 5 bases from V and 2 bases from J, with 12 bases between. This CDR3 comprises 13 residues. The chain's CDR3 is CSALFGAQETQYF. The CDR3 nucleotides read TGCAGTGCTCTTTTCGGAGCACAAGAGACCCAGTACTTC.

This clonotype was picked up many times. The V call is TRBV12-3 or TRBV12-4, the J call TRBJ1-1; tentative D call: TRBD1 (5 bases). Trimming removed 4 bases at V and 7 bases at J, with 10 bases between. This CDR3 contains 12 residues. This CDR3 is CASSYRGHEAFF. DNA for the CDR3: TGTGCCAGCAGTTACCGGGGCCATGAAGCTTTCTTT.

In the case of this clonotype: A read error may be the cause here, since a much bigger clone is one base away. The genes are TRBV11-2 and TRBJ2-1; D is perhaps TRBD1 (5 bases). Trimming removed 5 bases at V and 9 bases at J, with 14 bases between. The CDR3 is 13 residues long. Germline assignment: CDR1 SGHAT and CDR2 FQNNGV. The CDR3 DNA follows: TGTGCCAGCAGCCTCAAGGGGCCCCTTGAGCAGTTCTTC. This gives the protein CASSLKGPLEQFF.

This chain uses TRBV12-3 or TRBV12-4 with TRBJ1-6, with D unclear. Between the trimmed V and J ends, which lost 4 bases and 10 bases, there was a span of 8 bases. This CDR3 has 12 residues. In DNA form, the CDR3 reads TGTGCCAGCAGTTCGGGATCCTCACCCCTCCACTTT. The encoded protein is CASSSGSSPLHF.

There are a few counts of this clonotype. CDR3 loop: CASAETSYEQYF. The CDR3 DNA sequence: TGTGCCAGCGCGGAAACATCCTACGAGCAGTACTTC. The chain uses TRBV6-1 and TRBJ2-7; D is ambiguous. Germline V gene lookup returns CDR1 MNHNS and CDR2 SASEGT. The CDR3 loop spans 12 amino acids. The germline V and J ends were trimmed by 8 bases and 1 base, with 9 bases remaining between them.

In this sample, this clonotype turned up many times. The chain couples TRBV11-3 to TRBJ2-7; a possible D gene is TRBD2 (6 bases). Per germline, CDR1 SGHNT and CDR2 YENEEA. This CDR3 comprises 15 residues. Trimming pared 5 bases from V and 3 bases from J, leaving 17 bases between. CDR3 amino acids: CASSPAGSGVYEQYF. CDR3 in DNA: TGTGCCAGCAGCCCGGCGGGGTCCGGGGTCTACGAGCAGTACTTC.

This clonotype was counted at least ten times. Here the CDR3 reads CSAPSPTYEQYF. CDR3 DNA: TGCAGTGCTCCCAGTCCTACCTACGAGCAGTACTTC. This chain joins TRBV20-1 and TRBJ2-7; D ambiguous. The CDR3 is made up of 12 amino acids. Germline values: CDR1 DFQATT, CDR2 SNEGSKA (reference sequence). With 5 bases removed from V and 2 bases from J, the gap between germline ends came to 10 bases.

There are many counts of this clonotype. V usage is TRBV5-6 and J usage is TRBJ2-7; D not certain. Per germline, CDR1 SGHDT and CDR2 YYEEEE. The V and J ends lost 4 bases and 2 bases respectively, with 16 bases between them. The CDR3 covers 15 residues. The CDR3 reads CASSPPQRTAYEQYF. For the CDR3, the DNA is TGTGCCAGCAGCCCTCCCCAGCGAACCGCCTACGAGCAGTACTTC.

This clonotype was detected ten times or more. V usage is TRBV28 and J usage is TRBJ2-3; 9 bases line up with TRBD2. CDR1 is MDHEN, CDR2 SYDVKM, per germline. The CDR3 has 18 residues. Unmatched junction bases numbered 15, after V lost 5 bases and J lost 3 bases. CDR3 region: CASSIPSPAGGRTDTQYF. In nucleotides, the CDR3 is TGTGCCAGCAGTATCCCCTCGCCCGCGGGAGGGCGGACAGATACGCAGTATTTT.

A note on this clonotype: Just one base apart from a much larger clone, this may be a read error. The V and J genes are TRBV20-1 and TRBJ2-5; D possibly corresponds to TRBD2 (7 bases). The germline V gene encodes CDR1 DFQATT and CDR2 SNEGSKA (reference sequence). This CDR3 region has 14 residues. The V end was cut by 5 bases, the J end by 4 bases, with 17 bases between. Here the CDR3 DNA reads TGCAGTGCTTTCACAGGGAGGGAGCGAGAGACCCAGTACTTC. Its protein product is CSAFTGRERETQYF.

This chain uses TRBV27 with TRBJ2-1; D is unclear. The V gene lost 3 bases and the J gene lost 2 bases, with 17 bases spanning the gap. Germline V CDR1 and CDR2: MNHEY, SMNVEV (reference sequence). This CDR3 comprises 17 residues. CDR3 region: CASSFLSSRFPYNEQFF. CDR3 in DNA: TGTGCCAGCAGTTTTTTGTCCTCGAGGTTCCCCTACAATGAGCAGTTCTTC.

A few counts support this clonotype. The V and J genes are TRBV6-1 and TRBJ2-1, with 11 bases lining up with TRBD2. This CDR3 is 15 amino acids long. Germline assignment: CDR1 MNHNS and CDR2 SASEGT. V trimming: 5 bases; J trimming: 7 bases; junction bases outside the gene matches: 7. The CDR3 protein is CASSRPGLAENEQFF. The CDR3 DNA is TGTGCCAGCAGTCGACCGGGACTAGCGGAGAATGAGCAGTTCTTC.

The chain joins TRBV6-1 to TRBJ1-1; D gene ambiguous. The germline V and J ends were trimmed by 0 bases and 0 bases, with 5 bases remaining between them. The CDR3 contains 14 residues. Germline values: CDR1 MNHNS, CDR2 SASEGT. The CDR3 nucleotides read TGTGCCAGCAGTGAAGCAGGATTGAACACTGAAGCTTTCTTT. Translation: CASSEAGLNTEAFF.

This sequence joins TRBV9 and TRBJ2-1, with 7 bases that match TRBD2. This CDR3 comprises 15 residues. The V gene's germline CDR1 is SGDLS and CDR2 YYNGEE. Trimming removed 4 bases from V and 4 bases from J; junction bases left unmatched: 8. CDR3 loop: CASSRGREPYNEQFF. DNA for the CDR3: TGTGCCAGCAGCCGCGGGCGGGAGCCGTACAATGAGCAGTTCTTC. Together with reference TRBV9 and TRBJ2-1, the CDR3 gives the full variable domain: DSGVTQTPKHLITATGQRVTLRCSPRSGDLSVYWYQQSLDQGLQFLIQYYNGEERAKGNILERFSAQQFPDLHSELNLSSLELGDSALYFCASSRGREPYNEQFFGPGTRLTVL.